This T cell receptor beta chain comes out of a study of metastatic and nonmetastatic thyroid tumors. At the level of the study: The authors compared repertoires across blood and tumor or nodule tissue from malignant and benign thyroid patients. General observations from the study: Patients with malignant thyroid tumors reportedly had significantly higher TCR beta diversity than those with benign nodules, in blood and tumor.

Regarding this clone: The antigen is unknown.

Authors' analysis steps: To classify distant metastasis in papillary thyroid cancer, a model was built from CDR3 differences across clinicopathological groups. TCRdb re-called clones via MiXCR from the PCR reads. The V and J calls were determined by TCRdb, not by the authors. The sample yields about 10,000 clones, less than 35% seen once. Patients had received no treatment of any kind before thyroid surgery. Trimming took off 5 bases at V and 6 bases at J, with 10 bases between the two ends. This CDR3 is built from 12 residues. Germline assignment: CDR1 SGHTA and CDR2 FQGNSA. This receptor was obtained from a female donor with papillary thyroid cancer or a benign thyroid nodule (not recorded which). Some clones in this sample may be carry-over from other donors' samples. V and J are TRBV7-2 and TRBJ1-2; the D gene is possibly TRBD1 (5 bases). Material for sequencing was tumor tissue. The CDR3 spells CASSDSQNGYTF. The CDR3 nucleotides are TGTGCCAGCAGCGACAGTCAAAATGGCTACACCTTC.